This TCR beta chain was identified in a study of regulatory T cells in long-lasting Graves disease. About the study: Persistent Graves' disease meant over 5 years of antithyroid drugs with positive TSH receptor antibodies.

This clonotype was seen a few times. The antigen is unknown. The CDR3 sequence is 14 residues long. In germline, CDR1 is MNHEY, CDR2 SMNVEV (reference sequence). V dropped 6 bases and J dropped 4; count of bases not matched to a gene: 7. Arm-PCR of CDR3 regions and iRepertoire HTBI primers were the basis on which TCR beta libraries were built. Each CDR3 protein is one row after TCRdb ran MiXCR on the multiplex PCR reads. The sample records roughly 450,000 distinct CDR3 sequences, 20% to 25% being singletons. As to time point: persistent/refractory GD, antithyroid drugs over 5 years with positive TRAb. Preparation of the TCR library used RNA extracted from PBMCs. Findings of the study overall: Less diverse TCR repertoires were seen in persistent Graves' patients than in newly diagnosed ones.

This chain connects TRBV27 to TRBJ2-7; 9 nucleotides match TRBD1. The source is a female donor with Graves disease. Specimen: peripheral blood mononuclear cells (PBMCs), collected when the disease was refractory, from a patient treated with antithyroid drugs. CDR3 amino acids: CASRLQGAIYEQYF. CDR3 nucleotides: TGTGCCAGCAGACTACAGGGGGCAATTTACGAGCAGTACTTC.